This paragraph covers one T cell receptor (beta chain) sequence. This table comes from immunoSEQ multiplex PCR, and its TCRdb copy is limited to in-frame clones, with some not included. The profile shows 35,000 to 40,000 clones, roughly 86% of them singletons. The sample belongs to a study of OX40 agonist ivuxolimab in advanced cancers. Trimming at V came to 4 bases and at J to 5 bases, leaving 2 bases not matched to a gene. Germline CDR1 is SNHLY and CDR2 is FYNNEI. CDR3 length equals 13 residues. The genes are TRBV2 and TRBJ2-5; 9 nucleotides match TRBD1. Specimen: CD4+ or CD8+ T cells sorted from blood, collected in a trial of the OX40 agonist ivuxolimab. This receptor was obtained from an adult with an advanced solid tumor such as melanoma, head and neck, liver or kidney cancer. CDR3 DNA sequence: TGTGCCAGCAGTGCACAGGGGGCGGAGACCCAGTACTTC. This gives the protein CASSAQGAETQYF. Supplemented by reference TRBV2 and TRBJ2-5, the full variable domain reads EPEVTQTPSHQVTQMGQEVILRCVPISNHLYFYWYRQILGQKVEFLVSFYNNEISEKSEIFDDQFSVERPDGSNFTLKIRSTKLEDSAMYFCASSAQGAETQYFGPGTRLLVL.